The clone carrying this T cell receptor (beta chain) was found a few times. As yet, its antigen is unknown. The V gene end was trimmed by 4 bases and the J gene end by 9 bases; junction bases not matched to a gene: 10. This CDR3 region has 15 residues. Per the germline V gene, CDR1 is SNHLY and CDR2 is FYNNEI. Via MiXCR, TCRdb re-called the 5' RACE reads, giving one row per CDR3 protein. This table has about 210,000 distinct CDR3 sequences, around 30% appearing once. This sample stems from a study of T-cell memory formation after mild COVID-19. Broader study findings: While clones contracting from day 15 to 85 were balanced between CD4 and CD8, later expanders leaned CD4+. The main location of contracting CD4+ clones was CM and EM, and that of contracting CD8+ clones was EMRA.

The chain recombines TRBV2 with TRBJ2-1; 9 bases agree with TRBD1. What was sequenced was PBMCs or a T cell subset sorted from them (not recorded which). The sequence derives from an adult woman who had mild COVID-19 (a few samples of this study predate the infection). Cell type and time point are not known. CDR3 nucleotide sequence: TGTGCCAGCAGTGCAGGGGGACAGGGTGGAAGTGAGCAGTTCTTC. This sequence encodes CASSAGGQGGSEQFF.